This TCR beta chain emerged from a study of blood T cell repertoires in COVID-19. Looking at the study overall: The study drew acute and convalescent COVID-19 samples from the United States, Italy and Spain. PBMCs, B-cell-depleted T cells, or T cells provided the cDNA or gDNA that made up the material.

Method: immunoSEQ multiplex PCR; TCRdb's copy keeps in-frame clones and lacks some. The sample lists fewer than 20,000 clones; roughly 84% were seen once. This clone was recorded only once. The CDR3 is 14 amino acids. V lost 8 bases and J lost 3, with 16 bases in between. Germline V lookup: CDR1 SNHLY, CDR2 FYNNEI. The sample comprised peripheral blood. The chain joins TRBV2 to TRBJ1-2; possibly TRBD1 for D (6 bases). This TCR came from a man in his forties with active COVID-19. The CDR3 DNA follows: TGTGCCAGCCTCCGGGACACGTCGTACTATGGCTACACCTTC. Translated: CASLRDTSYYGYTF.